The 3 T cell receptor beta chains listed next were all sequenced from one sample in a study of beta chain features in type 1 diabetes. Investigators reverse transcribed all isolated RNA, so they sequenced expressed TCRB transcripts. TCRdb's table, derived via immunoSEQ multiplex PCR, lists solely in-frame clones and lacks some. The sample carries 400,000 or so clones, 10% to 15% recorded once. Their recognized antigens are unknown. Notes on the study in general: Type 1 diabetes patients had TCRB CDR3s that were shorter (moderately but significantly so) in all four CD4+ subsets.

Sequenced: naive CD4+ T cells from blood. Receptors originate from a woman aged 18-29 years with type 1 diabetes.

This clone occurred a few times. The final CDR3 position lacks the conserved phenylalanine or tryptophan, pointing to a likely read error. It is unclear where the CDR3 begins or ends on the DNA, so no DNA is shown, and the CDR3 is as TCRdb lists it. V usage is TRBV25-1 and J usage is TRBJ1-5. The CDR3 is 9 amino acids in total, end residues counted. Germline V CDR1 and CDR2: MGHDK, SYGVNS. CDR3 residues: CASRGLCRR.

This clone was detected only a few times. The V gene is TRBV4-1, the J gene TRBJ1-6; D might be TRBD1 (5 bases). Germline CDR1 MGHRA, CDR2 YSYEKL. Deletions cut 0 bases from V and 10 bases from J, with 10 bases between. The CDR3 contains 14 residues. The CDR3 DNA reads as TGCGCCAGCAGCCAAGAGTCAGGGCGGTCACCCCTCCACTTT. The encoded protein is CASSQESGRSPLHF.

In this sample, this clone turned up a few times. The chain has TRBV18 and TRBJ1-2; D ambiguous. CDR3 length: 17 amino acids. Per germline, CDR1 KGHSH and CDR2 LQKENI. V was cut by 4 bases and J by 0 bases, with 18 bases left in between. DNA of the CDR3: TGTGCCAGCTCACTTAACCGCCGGGGAACAACTAACTATGGCTACACCTTC. Its protein product is CASSLNRRGTTNYGYTF. Full variable domain (outside the CDR3, taken from reference TRBV18 and TRBJ1-2): NAGVMQNPRHLVRRRGQEARLRCSPMKGHSHVYWYRQLPEEGLKFMVYLQKENIIDESGMPKERFSAEFPKEGPSILRIQQVVRGDSAAYFCASSLNRRGTTNYGYTFGSGTRLTVV.